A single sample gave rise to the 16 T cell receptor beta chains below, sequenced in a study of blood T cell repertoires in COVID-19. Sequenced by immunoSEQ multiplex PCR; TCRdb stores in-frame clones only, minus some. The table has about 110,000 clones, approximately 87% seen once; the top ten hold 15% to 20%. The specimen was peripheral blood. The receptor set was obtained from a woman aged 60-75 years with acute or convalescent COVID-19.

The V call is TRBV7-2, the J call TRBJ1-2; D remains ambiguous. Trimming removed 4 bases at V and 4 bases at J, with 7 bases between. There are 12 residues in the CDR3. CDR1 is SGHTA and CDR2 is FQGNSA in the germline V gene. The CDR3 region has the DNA TGTGCCAGCAGCTCGGTCCGCTATGGCTACACCTTC. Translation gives CASSSVRYGYTF. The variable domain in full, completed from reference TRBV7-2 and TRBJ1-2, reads GAGVSQSPSNKVTEKGKDVELRCDPISGHTALYWYRQSLGQGLEFLIYFQGNSAPDKSGLPSDRFSAERTGGSVSTLTIQRTQQEDSAVYLCASSSVRYGYTFGSGTRLTVV.

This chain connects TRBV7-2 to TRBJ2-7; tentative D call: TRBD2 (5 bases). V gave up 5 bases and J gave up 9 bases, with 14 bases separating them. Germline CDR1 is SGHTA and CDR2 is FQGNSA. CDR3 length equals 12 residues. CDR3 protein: CASSPESRVQYF. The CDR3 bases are TGTGCCAGCAGCCCGGAATCGAGGGTGCAGTACTTC.

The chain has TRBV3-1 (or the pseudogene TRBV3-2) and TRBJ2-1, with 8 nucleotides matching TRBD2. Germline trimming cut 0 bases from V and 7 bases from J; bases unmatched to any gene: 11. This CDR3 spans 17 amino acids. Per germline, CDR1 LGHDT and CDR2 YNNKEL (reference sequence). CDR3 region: CASSQDLSGSSLNEQFF. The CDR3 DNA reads TGTGCCAGCAGCCAAGATTTAAGCGGGAGTTCTCTGAATGAGCAGTTCTTC.

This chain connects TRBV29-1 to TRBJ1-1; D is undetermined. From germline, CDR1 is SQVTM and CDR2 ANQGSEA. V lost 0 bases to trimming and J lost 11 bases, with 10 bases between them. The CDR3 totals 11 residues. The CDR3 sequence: CSVEDFPGAFF. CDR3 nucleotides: TGCAGCGTTGAAGATTTCCCAGGCGCTTTCTTT.

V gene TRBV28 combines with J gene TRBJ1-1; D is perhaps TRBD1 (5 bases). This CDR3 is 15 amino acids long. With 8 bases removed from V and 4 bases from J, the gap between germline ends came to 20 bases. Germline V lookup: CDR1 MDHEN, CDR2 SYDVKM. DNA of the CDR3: TGTGCCAGCCGAGCAAGGACGGGGGTGGGCACTGAAGCTTTCTTT. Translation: CASRARTGVGTEAFF.

The CDR3 loop is CASSPSGSGGGYTF. DNA for the CDR3: TGTGCCAGCAGCCCCAGTGGCTCCGGAGGAGGCTACACCTTC. V gene TRBV11-1 combines with J gene TRBJ1-2; D is unclear. Trimming cost V 5 bases and J 8 bases, with 18 bases left between them. The CDR3 covers 14 residues. Germline V gene sequence: CDR1 SGHAT, CDR2 FQDESV (reference sequence).

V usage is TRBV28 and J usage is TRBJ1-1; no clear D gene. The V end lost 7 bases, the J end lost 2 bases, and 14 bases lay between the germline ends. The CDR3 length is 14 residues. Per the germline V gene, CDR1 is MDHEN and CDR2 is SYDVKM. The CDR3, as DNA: TGTGCCAGCACCCTTAGTACGACAAACACTGAAGCTTTCTTT. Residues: CASTLSTTNTEAFF.

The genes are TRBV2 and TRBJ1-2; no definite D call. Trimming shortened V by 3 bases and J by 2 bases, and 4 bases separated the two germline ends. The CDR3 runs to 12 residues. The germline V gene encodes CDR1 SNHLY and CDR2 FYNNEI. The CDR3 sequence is CASSDRNYGYTF. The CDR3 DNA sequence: TGTGCCAGCAGTGACAGGAACTATGGCTACACCTTC.

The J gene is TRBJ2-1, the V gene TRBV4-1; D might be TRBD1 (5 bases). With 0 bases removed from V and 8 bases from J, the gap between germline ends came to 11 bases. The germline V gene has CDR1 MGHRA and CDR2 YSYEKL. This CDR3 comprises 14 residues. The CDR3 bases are TGCGCCAGCAGCCAAGAGGACACCGTCGATGAGCAGTTCTTC. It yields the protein CASSQEDTVDEQFF.

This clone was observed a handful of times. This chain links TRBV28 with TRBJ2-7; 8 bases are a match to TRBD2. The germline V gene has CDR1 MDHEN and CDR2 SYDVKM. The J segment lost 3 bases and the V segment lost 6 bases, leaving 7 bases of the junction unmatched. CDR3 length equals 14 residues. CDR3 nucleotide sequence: TGTGCCAGCAGGACAGCGGGAGCCTTCTACGAGCAGTACTTC. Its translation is CASRTAGAFYEQYF.

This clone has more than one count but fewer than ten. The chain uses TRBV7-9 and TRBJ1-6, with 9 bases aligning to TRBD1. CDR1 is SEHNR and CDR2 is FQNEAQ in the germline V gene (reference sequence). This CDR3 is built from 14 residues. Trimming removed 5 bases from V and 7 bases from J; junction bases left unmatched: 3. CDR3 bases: TGTGCCAGCAGCACCGGACAGGGGAATTCACCCCTCCACTTT. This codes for CASSTGQGNSPLHF.

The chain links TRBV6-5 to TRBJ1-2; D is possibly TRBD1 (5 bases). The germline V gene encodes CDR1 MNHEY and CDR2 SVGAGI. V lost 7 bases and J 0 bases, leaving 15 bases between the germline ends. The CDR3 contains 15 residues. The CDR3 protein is CASIRGLPTNYGYTF. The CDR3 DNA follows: TGTGCCAGCATCCGGGGACTCCCGACTAACTATGGCTACACCTTC.

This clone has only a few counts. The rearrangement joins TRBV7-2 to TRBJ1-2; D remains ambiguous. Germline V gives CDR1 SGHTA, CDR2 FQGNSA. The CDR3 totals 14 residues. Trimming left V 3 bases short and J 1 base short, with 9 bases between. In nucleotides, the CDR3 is TGTGCCAGCAGCTTTTACGGGGTTAACTATGGCTACACCTTC. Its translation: CASSFYGVNYGYTF.

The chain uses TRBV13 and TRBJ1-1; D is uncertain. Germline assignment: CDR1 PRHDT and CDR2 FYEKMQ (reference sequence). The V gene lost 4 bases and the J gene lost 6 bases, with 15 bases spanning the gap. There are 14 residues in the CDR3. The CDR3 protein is CASSSLAGKAEAFF. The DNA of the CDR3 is TGTGCCAGCAGCTCTCTGGCGGGGAAGGCTGAAGCTTTCTTT.

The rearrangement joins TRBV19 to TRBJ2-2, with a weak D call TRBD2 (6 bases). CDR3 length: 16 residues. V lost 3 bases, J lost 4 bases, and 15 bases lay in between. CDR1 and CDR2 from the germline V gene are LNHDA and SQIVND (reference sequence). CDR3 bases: TGTGCCAGTAGTATCAAGGGGAGGTCGGGCACCGGGGAGCTGTTTTTT. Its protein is CASSIKGRSGTGELFF.

The CDR3: CASSPSLSGEGQPQHF. CDR3 nucleotides: TGTGCCAGCAGTCCCAGTTTGTCGGGAGAGGGTCAGCCCCAGCATTTT. The genes are TRBV28 and TRBJ1-5; D not certain. Germline CDR1 is MDHEN and CDR2 is SYDVKM. Trimming removed 5 bases at V and 6 bases at J, with 20 bases between. The CDR3 has 16 residues.